The 24 T cell receptor beta chains given below trace back to one sample, sequenced in a study of radiotherapy plus CTLA-4 blockade in lung cancer. Libraries were prepared by immunoSEQ multiplex PCR; TCRdb keeps only in-frame clonotypes and omits some of them. The data show under 25,000 clones, approximately 70% seen once. The input for sequencing was peripheral blood, taken from a patient treated with radiotherapy plus ipilimumab. These receptors were obtained from a human donor with non-small cell lung cancer who had stable disease on radiotherapy plus ipilimumab.

The gene calls are TRBV14 and TRBJ2-2; 10 positions match TRBD2. The CDR3 is made up of 17 amino acids. Germline V gene sequence: CDR1 SGHDN, CDR2 FVKESK. V gave up 4 bases and J gave up 7 bases; unmatched junction bases: 12. CDR3 in amino acids: CASSPRRLAGEVGELFF. The CDR3 DNA reads as TGTGCCAGCAGCCCCCGACGGCTAGCGGGAGAAGTCGGGGAGCTGTTTTTT.

V usage is TRBV6-1 and J usage is TRBJ2-7; TRBD2 agrees at 11 bases. The ends lost 6 bases at V and 3 bases at J; junction bases unmatched: 4. The CDR3 sequence is 14 residues long. CDR1 is MNHNS, CDR2 SASEGT, per germline. The CDR3, as DNA: TGTGCCAGCAGGGCCCTAGCGGGAGGCTACGAGCAGTACTTC. Protein sequence: CASRALAGGYEQYF.

The chain joins TRBV19 to TRBJ2-1, with 15 bases matching TRBD2. Germline values: CDR1 LNHDA, CDR2 SQIVND (reference sequence). This CDR3 region has 14 residues. Trimming cost V 10 bases and J 7 bases; bases outside gene matches: 5. The CDR3 bases are TGTGCCATAGGGGGGACTAGCGGGAGGAATGAGCAGTTCTTC. Protein: CAIGGTSGRNEQFF. The full variable domain, in which reference TRBV19 and TRBJ2-1 provide the parts outside the CDR3, is DGGITQSPKYLFRKEGQNVTLSCEQNLNHDAMYWYRQDPGQGLRLIYYSQIVNDFQKGDIAEGYSVSREKKESFPLTVTSAQKNPTAFYLCAIGGTSGRNEQFFGPGTRLTVL.

This sequence joins TRBV27 and TRBJ1-5, with TRBD1 matching over 7 bases. V shed 6 bases, J shed 5 bases, and the junction held 10 bases outside the gene matches. Germline CDR1 is MNHEY and CDR2 is SMNVEV (reference sequence). The CDR3 contains 15 residues. CDR3 coding DNA: TGTGCCAGCAGCCCAACCGACAGGGATTATCAGCCCCAGCATTTT. This gives the protein CASSPTDRDYQPQHF.

The chain employs TRBV19 and TRBJ1-1; 8 positions agree with TRBD1. Germline V CDR1 and CDR2: LNHDA, SQIVND (reference sequence). The CDR3 contains 16 residues. J lost 3 bases, V lost 7 bases, and 13 bases had no gene match. The CDR3 region is CASKGQEGLRDTEAFF. In DNA form, the CDR3 reads TGTGCCAGTAAGGGACAGGAGGGTTTACGTGACACTGAAGCTTTCTTT.

The V gene is TRBV7-8, the J gene TRBJ2-3; D uncertain. Germline CDR1 is SGHVS and CDR2 is FQNEAQ. The V and J ends lost 7 bases and 2 bases respectively, with 4 bases between them. CDR3 length equals 11 residues. CDR3 in amino acids: CASKITDTQYF. The DNA of the CDR3 is TGTGCCAGCAAGATCACAGATACGCAGTATTTT. Filled out from reference TRBV7-8 and TRBJ2-3, the complete variable domain reads GAGVSQSPRYKVAKRGQDVALRCDPISGHVSLFWYQQALGQGPEFLTYFQNEAQLDKSGLPSDRFFAERPEGSVSTLKIQRTQQEDSAVYLCASKITDTQYFGPGTRLTVL.

The chain links TRBV9 to TRBJ2-7, with a possible D match to TRBD1 (6 bases). With 2 bases removed from V and 1 base from J, the gap between germline ends came to 16 bases. Per germline, CDR1 SGDLS and CDR2 YYNGEE. CDR3 size: 16 residues. DNA of the CDR3: TGTGCCAGCAGCGTGCCCAAAAGACAGGAATCCTACGAGCAGTACTTC. Protein sequence: CASSVPKRQESYEQYF.

This chain joins TRBV28 and TRBJ1-2, with 7 bases matching TRBD1. Germline CDR1 MDHEN, CDR2 SYDVKM. With 6 bases clipped from V and 2 bases from J, the junction kept 6 bases outside the gene matches. This CDR3 is 14 amino acids long. CDR3 amino acids: CASSVTGANYGYTF. The CDR3 DNA follows: TGTGCCAGCAGCGTAACAGGGGCCAACTATGGCTACACCTTC.

DNA for the CDR3: TGTGCCACCCAACCCCGGACAGATTCAACACCCCTCCACTTT. It codes for CATQPRTDSTPLHF. The chain links TRBV10-3 to TRBJ1-6, with D possibly matching TRBD1 (6 bases). This CDR3 region has 14 residues. V was shortened by 10 bases and J by 11 bases, with 21 bases between the two germline ends. Germline V gene sequence: CDR1 ENHRY, CDR2 SYGVKD.

CDR3 bases: TGTGCCAGTAGTACCCTAGGACAGGGGCCCTACGAGCAGTACTTC. Encoded protein: CASSTLGQGPYEQYF. J is TRBJ2-7 and V is TRBV19; 9 nucleotides agree with TRBD1. The trim removed 4 bases at V and 2 bases at J, leaving 6 bases unmatched. There are 15 residues in the CDR3. The germline CDR1 and CDR2 sequences are LNHDA and SQIVND (reference sequence).

The rearrangement links TRBV19 to TRBJ2-1, with 11 positions matching TRBD1. V lost 5 bases to trimming and J lost 9 bases; unmatched junction nucleotides: 9. The germline CDR1 and CDR2 sequences are LNHDA and SQIVND (reference sequence). The CDR3 length is 15 residues. The CDR3 region is CASSPSGTGGSEQFF. DNA of the CDR3: TGTGCCAGTAGTCCCTCCGGGACAGGGGGTAGTGAGCAGTTCTTC.

This sequence joins TRBV19 and TRBJ2-1; 10 nucleotides agree with TRBD2. The germline V gene has CDR1 LNHDA and CDR2 SQIVND (reference sequence). There are 17 residues in the CDR3. The trim removed 5 bases at V and 9 bases at J, leaving 16 bases unmatched. The CDR3 loop is CASSPRGSGRPLGEQFF. The CDR3 bases are TGTGCCAGTAGTCCCCGTGGTAGCGGGAGGCCGTTAGGTGAGCAGTTCTTC.

The V and J genes are TRBV11-3 and TRBJ2-1; 7 positions match TRBD2. The germline V gene has CDR1 SGHNT and CDR2 YENEEA. Unmatched junction bases numbered 3, after V lost 2 bases and J lost 2 bases. This CDR3 region has 15 residues. CDR3 region: CASSLSGVAYNEQFF. The DNA for the CDR3 is TGTGCCAGCAGCTTAAGCGGGGTAGCCTACAATGAGCAGTTCTTC.

This chain uses TRBV7-2 with TRBJ2-7; 7 bases line up with TRBD2. The J segment lost 5 bases and the V segment lost 5 bases, leaving 12 bases of the junction unmatched. The CDR3 totals 15 residues. From germline, CDR1 is SGHTA and CDR2 FQGNSA. CDR3 nucleotide sequence: TGTGCCAGCAGCCAGGGTGGGCCGGGAGGTGACGAGCAGTACTTC. Protein product: CASSQGGPGGDEQYF.

The chain links TRBV14 to TRBJ2-7, with D unclear. Germline CDR1 SGHDN, CDR2 FVKESK. Between the trimmed V and J ends, which lost 0 bases and 7 bases, there was a span of 7 bases. The CDR3 sequence is 12 residues long. The CDR3, as DNA: TGTGCCAGCAGCCAAGATGTTGGGGAGCAGTACTTC. It translates to CASSQDVGEQYF.

A note on this clone: The same CDR3 arises from other DNA sequences in this sample as well. V usage is TRBV18 and J usage is TRBJ2-5; TRBD1 or TRBD2 may be the D gene (5 bases each). The ends were cut back, 2 bases at V and 5 bases at J, with 6 bases in the middle. This CDR3 comprises 12 residues. In germline, CDR1 is KGHSH, CDR2 LQKENI. CDR3 in DNA: TGTGCCAGCTCACCATGGGGGGAGACCCAGTACTTC. It is translated as CASSPWGETQYF. Full variable domain (outside the CDR3, taken from reference TRBV18 and TRBJ2-5): NAGVMQNPRHLVRRRGQEARLRCSPMKGHSHVYWYRQLPEEGLKFMVYLQKENIIDESGMPKERFSAEFPKEGPSILRIQQVVRGDSAAYFCASSPWGETQYFGPGTRLLVL.

This clone showed up just a few times. This chain uses TRBV9 with TRBJ1-2; D is uncertain. The V gene lost 0 bases and the J gene lost 4 bases, with 7 bases spanning the gap. CDR1 and CDR2 from the germline V gene are SGDLS and YYNGEE. The CDR3 runs to 13 residues. In nucleotides, the CDR3 is TGTGCCAGCAGCGTAGCCACCGCCTATGGCTACACCTTC. Translating it yields CASSVATAYGYTF. Together with reference TRBV9 and TRBJ1-2, the CDR3 gives the full variable domain: DSGVTQTPKHLITATGQRVTLRCSPRSGDLSVYWYQQSLDQGLQFLIQYYNGEERAKGNILERFSAQQFPDLHSELNLSSLELGDSALYFCASSVATAYGYTFGSGTRLTVV.

V and J are TRBV6-5 and TRBJ2-5, with a weak D call TRBD2 (5 bases). The closer fit of TRBJ2-7 to the DNA end suggests the J call may be wrong. CDR1 MNHEY and CDR2 SVGAGI come from the germline V gene. This CDR3 contains 14 residues. The CDR3 protein is CASSYSSRGSEQYF. CDR3 sequence (DNA): TGTGCCAGCAGTTACTCGTCTCGAGGGAGCGAGCAGTACTTC.

This rearrangement joins TRBV5-1 to TRBJ2-5; D is undetermined. Germline-derived CDR1 and CDR2 are SGHRS and YFSETQ. The CDR3 totals 14 residues. V was clipped by 4 bases and J by 2 bases, with 12 bases between them. The CDR3 nucleotides read TGCGCCAGCAGCCCGGTAGGCCAGCAAGAGACCCAGTACTTC. As protein: CASSPVGQQETQYF.

The chain recombines TRBV5-1 with TRBJ2-2; 10 bases align to TRBD2. The CDR3 is 20 amino acids. V trimming: 0 bases; J trimming: 5 bases; junction bases outside the gene matches: 16. From germline, CDR1 is SGHRS and CDR2 YFSETQ. The CDR3 region is CASSLAFTGSSGSQTGELFF. CDR3 in DNA: TGCGCCAGCAGCTTGGCCTTTACAGGGTCTAGCGGGAGTCAGACCGGGGAGCTGTTTTTT.

V is TRBV6-1 and J is TRBJ2-1, with 7 bases fitting TRBD2. This CDR3 region has 15 residues. The germline V gene encodes CDR1 MNHNS and CDR2 SASEGT. V shed 1 base and J 10 bases; nucleotides not matched to a gene: 10. In DNA form, the CDR3 reads TGTGCCAGCAGTGAAGTCACTAGCGTCACGGGGGAGCAGTTCTTC. Translated: CASSEVTSVTGEQFF.

The chain couples TRBV20-1 to TRBJ2-1; the D is unclear. The CDR3 is 11 residues long. V lost 6 bases and J 10 bases, leaving 13 bases between the germline ends. Germline loops: CDR1 DFQATT, CDR2 SNEGSKA (reference sequence). The CDR3 region is CSAPRADEQFF. The CDR3 nucleotides are TGCAGTGCCCCCCGGGCCGACGAGCAGTTCTTC.

This clone was counted a few times. The sample holds other DNA sequences that translate to the same CDR3. The chain recombines TRBV5-1 with TRBJ1-4; weak D call: TRBD1 (6 bases). Germline CDR1 reads SGHRS; CDR2 reads YFSETQ. V lost 1 base to trimming and J lost 3 bases, with 10 bases between them. The CDR3 covers 15 residues. CDR3 residues: CASSLLQGANEKLFF. CDR3 in DNA: TGCGCCAGCAGCTTGTTACAGGGTGCTAATGAAAAACTGTTTTTT. The full variable domain, completed using reference TRBV5-1 and TRBJ1-4, is KAGVTQTPRYLIKTRGQQVTLSCSPISGHRSVSWYQQTPGQGLQFLFEYFSETQRNKGNFPGRFSGRQFSNSRSEMNVSTLELGDSALYLCASSLLQGANEKLFFGSGTQLSVL.

The rearrangement joins TRBV6-4 to TRBJ2-1; 14 bases align to TRBD2. Germline V CDR1 and CDR2: MRHNA, SNTAGT. V was clipped by 5 bases and J by 2 bases; unmatched bases: 11. The CDR3 has 19 amino acids. The CDR3 DNA reads TGTGCCAGCAGTCTTCGACTAGCGGGAGGGTCGGGAGCCTACAATGAGCAGTTCTTC. It translates to CASSLRLAGGSGAYNEQFF.